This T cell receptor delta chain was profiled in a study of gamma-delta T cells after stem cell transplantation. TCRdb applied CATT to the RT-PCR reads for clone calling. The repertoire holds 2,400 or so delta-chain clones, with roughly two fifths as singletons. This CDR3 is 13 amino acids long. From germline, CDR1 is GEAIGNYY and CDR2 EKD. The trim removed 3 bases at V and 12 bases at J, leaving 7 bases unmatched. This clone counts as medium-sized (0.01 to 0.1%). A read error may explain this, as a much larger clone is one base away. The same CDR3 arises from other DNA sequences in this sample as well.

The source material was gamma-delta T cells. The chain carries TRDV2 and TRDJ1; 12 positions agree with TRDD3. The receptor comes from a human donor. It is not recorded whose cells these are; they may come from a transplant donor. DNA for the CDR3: TGTGCCTGTGACTCAATACTGGGGGATACCATCATCTTT. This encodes CACDSILGDTIIF.